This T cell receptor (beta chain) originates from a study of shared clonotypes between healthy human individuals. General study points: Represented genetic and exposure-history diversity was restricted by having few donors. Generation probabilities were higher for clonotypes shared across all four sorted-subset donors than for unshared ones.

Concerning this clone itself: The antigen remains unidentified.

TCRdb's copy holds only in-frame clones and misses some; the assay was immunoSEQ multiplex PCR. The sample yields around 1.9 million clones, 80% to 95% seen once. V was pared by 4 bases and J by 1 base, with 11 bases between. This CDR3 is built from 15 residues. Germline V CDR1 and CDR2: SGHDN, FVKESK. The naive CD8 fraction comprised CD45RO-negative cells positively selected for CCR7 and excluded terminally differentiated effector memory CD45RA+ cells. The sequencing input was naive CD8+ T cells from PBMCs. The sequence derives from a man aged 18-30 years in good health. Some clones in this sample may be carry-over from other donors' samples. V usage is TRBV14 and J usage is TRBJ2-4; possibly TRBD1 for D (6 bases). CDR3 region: CASSRWQGAKNIQYF. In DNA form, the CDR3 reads TGTGCCAGCAGCCGTTGGCAGGGGGCCAAAAACATTCAGTACTTC.